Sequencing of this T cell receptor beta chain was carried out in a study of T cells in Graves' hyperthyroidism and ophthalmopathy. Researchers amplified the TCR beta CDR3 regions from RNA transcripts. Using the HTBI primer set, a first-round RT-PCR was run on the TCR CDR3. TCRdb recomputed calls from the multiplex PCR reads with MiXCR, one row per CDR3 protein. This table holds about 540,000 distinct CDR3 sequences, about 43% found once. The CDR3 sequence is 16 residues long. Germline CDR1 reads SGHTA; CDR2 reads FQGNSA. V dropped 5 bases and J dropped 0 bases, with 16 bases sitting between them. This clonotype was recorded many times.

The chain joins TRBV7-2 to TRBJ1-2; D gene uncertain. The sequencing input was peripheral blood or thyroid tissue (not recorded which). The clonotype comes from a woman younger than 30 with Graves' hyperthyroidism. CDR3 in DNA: TGTGCCAGCAGCACGACGCGACACGAGCCTAACTATGGCTACACCTTC. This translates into CASSTTRHEPNYGYTF.